Included here is one TCR beta chain sequence, with context. Its antigen is not yet known. It has no much larger one-base neighbor in the sample; base qualities were not kept. This specimen belongs to a study of T cell responses to AZD1222 COVID-19 vaccine (dated by TCRdb to the early 2020s). Regarding the complete study: A total of 233 trial participants underwent TCR sequencing, of whom about 210 received two doses of AZD1222 and about 25 received two doses of the MenACWY control vaccine. Trial participants were enrolled by age into subgroups of 18-55, 56-69 and 70-plus years, and around 150, 28 and 57 TCR-sequenced participants, respectively, were included in these subgroups.

Broader findings and caveats from the paper: The 56-69-year group was small, and its depth increase did not reach significance, likely because of low power. Reportedly, almost half of the unique spike-specific TCRs recognized epitopes lying outside the regions that are mutated in the B.1.351 and B.1.1.7 variants. After two AZD1222 doses, spike-specific TCR breadth and depth were significantly higher than at day 0 and than in MenACWY recipients. The vaccine-associated CD4 TCRs covered the entire spike protein, and the dominant responses fell in regions 160-218 and 743-854. Participants were mostly white British, with more females than males. The authors suggested clonal diversity may have been underestimated. Conclusions about previously exposed vaccinees were limited because only six AZD1222 recipients were SARS-CoV-2 seropositive at baseline. Because no samples from the day 14 peak response were available, repertoires could be characterized only after the peak T cell response.

The CDR3 regions of human TCRbeta chains were analyzed by immunosequencing. The original pipeline was this. TCRs in the repertoires were compared against a reference library of SARS-CoV-2-specific TCRs that had been generated with the MIRA antigen-specificity platform. Breadth was defined as the fraction of unique TCRs that were SARS-CoV-2-associated, and depth was defined as the fraction of total T cells that were SARS-CoV-2-associated. Each spike-specific TCR was assigned to its reactive spike region and to a CD4 or CD8 class using the MIRA data. Log10-transformed breadth and depth values were compared by one-way ANOVA with Sidak's multiple comparisons tests. Sourced from immuneACCESS, this table was stored by TCRdb with only in-frame sequences that have V and J called. A share of the clones is absent; for the studies checked, an unresolved V gene accounts for under half, and the remainder has no known explanation. The V and J calls and the clone size are those of that table, but D and trimming were determined from the DNA. A total of around 180,000 clones appear in this sample, about 89% of them only once. About 2.5% of the sample rests with the top ten.

In the paper's terms, the time point label means: baseline before first vaccination. The meaning of the sample's treatment or condition label: meningococcal conjugate vaccine given as trial control. The vaccinee samples were drawn from two UK trials, COV001 and COV002, one of which was a single-blind randomized controlled phase 2/3 trial testing AZD1222 (ChAdOx1 nCoV-19) in healthy adults. For TCRbeta chain sequencing, PBMC samples from trial participants were taken at day 0 and at day 28 after the second dose. The sequences come from peripheral blood, collected on day 0 of MenACWY control vaccination. This TCR was sampled from an adult in good health.

The base sequence is TGTGCCAGCACCTCTAGCGGGAGGTACGGGGAGCTGTTTTTT. This codes for CASTSSGRYGELFF. The sequence joins TRBV7-3 to TRBJ2-2; TRBD2 agrees with 11 junctional bases. Based on the germline V gene, the CDR1 and CDR2 sequences are SGHTA and FQGTGA. Trimmed from V: 7 bases; trimmed from J: 7 bases; junction bases lacking a gene match: 5. The CDR3 starts with the cysteine, ends with the phenylalanine, and has 14 residues. The entry retains the CDR3 DNA only, 42 bases that are in frame from base 1.